The rows below give T cell receptor beta chains drawn from one sample of a study of cytomegalovirus exposure and HLA in healthy donors. Profiling relied on immunoSEQ multiplex PCR, and the TCRdb table lists in-frame clones only, not all of them. The sample has 150,000 to 200,000 clones, around 79% seen once. The source material was PBMCs. These receptors were collected from a woman in her forties or fifties in good health and CMV-seronegative. CDR3s include the opening cysteine and the closing phenylalanine or tryptophan. D genes are given only for firm matches. Part of the rows lack a size; the others show once, few, many or a class for expanded clones.

clone_size	d_call	v_call	j_call	cdr3_aa	cdr3_nt
few	NA	TRBV7-9	TRBJ1-2	CASSLVANPNYGYTF	TGTGCCAGCAGCTTAGTGGCCAACCCTAACTATGGCTACACCTTC
NA	TRBD1	TRBV6-5	TRBJ1-2	CASRGTANYGYTF	TGTGCCAGCAGGGGGACAGCAAACTATGGCTACACCTTC
NA	NA	TRBV5-6	TRBJ2-7	CASSKDGQVYEQYF	TGTGCCAGCAGCAAAGATGGTCAGGTTTACGAGCAGTACTTC
NA	TRBD1	TRBV7-6	TRBJ2-3	CASSELRGRADTQYF	TGTGCCAGCAGCGAATTAAGGGGGCGAGCAGATACGCAGTATTTT
NA	TRBD1	TRBV6-6	TRBJ2-2	CASTRQGAFSGELFF	TGTGCCAGCACGCGACAGGGGGCTTTCTCCGGGGAGCTGTTTTTT
NA	NA	TRBV4-1	TRBJ1-2	CASSLPGRMDGYTF	TGCGCCAGCAGCCTCCCGGGAAGAATGGATGGCTACACCTTC
NA	NA	TRBV29-1	TRBJ1-2	CSVARVNYGYTF	TGCAGCGTTGCCAGGGTTAACTATGGCTACACCTTC
NA	TRBD1	TRBV15	TRBJ2-5	CATSSLGTGKETQYF	TGTGCCACCAGCAGCCTCGGGACAGGCAAAGAGACCCAGTACTTC
NA	NA	TRBV11-3	TRBJ1-2	CASSFQPPQDYGYTF	TGTGCCAGCAGCTTTCAACCCCCCCAGGACTATGGCTACACCTTC
NA	NA	TRBV28	TRBJ2-3	CASSPRTDTQYF	TGTGCCAGCAGTCCTCGGACAGATACGCAGTATTTT
once	NA	TRBV19	TRBJ1-5	CASSIDSGGQQPQHF	TGTGCCAGTAGTATAGATAGCGGGGGGCAACAGCCCCAGCATTTT
NA	TRBD1	TRBV19	TRBJ2-7	CASSRGSSYEQYF	TGTGCCAGTTCCAGGGGGTCGTCCTACGAGCAGTACTTC
NA	TRBD1	TRBV7-8	TRBJ1-1	CASSLGGQGANTEAFF	TGTGCCAGCAGCTTGGGTGGCCAGGGGGCGAACACTGAAGCTTTCTTT
NA	NA	TRBV11-3	TRBJ1-1	CASSANRGEAFF	TGTGCCAGCAGCGCCAACCGGGGAGAAGCTTTCTTT
NA	NA	TRBV5-6	TRBJ1-1	CASSFRVDEAFF	TGTGCCAGCAGCTTCAGGGTGGATGAAGCTTTCTTT
once	NA	TRBV5-4	TRBJ2-7	CASSLDYREQYF	TGTGCCAGCAGCTTGGACTATCGCGAGCAGTACTTC
NA	NA	TRBV5-6	TRBJ1-1	CASQGQVANTEAFF	TGTGCCAGCCAGGGTCAAGTGGCTAACACTGAAGCTTTCTTT
NA	NA	TRBV7-8	TRBJ1-2	CASSLAPGSLGYTF	TGTGCCAGCAGCTTAGCCCCAGGGTCTTTGGGCTACACCTTC
NA	NA	TRBV28	TRBJ1-4	CASSSPGGRTNEKLFF	TGTGCCAGCAGTTCCCCGGGAGGGCGAACTAATGAAAAACTGTTTTTT
NA	TRBD1	TRBV19	TRBJ2-5	CASRRQGQETQYF	TGTGCCAGTAGGAGACAGGGTCAAGAGACCCAGTACTTC
NA	NA	TRBV28	TRBJ1-2	CASSSPRANYGYTF	TGTGCCAGCAGTTCCCCCCGGGCTAACTATGGCTACACCTTC
NA	NA	TRBV7-3	TRBJ2-1	CASSPGPGIEQFF	TGTGCCAGCAGCCCCGGACCCGGGATTGAGCAGTTCTTC
NA	TRBD2	TRBV5-1	TRBJ2-3	CASSSGLAGKVSHTDTQYF	TGCGCCAGCAGCTCGGGACTAGCGGGGAAGGTTTCCCACACAGATACGCAGTATTTT
NA	NA	TRBV7-2	TRBJ2-7	CASSLGGRYEQYF	TGTGCCAGCAGCTTAGGGGGCAGGTACGAGCAGTACTTC
NA	TRBD1	TRBV25-1	TRBJ1-4	CASSRTGLNEKLFF	TGTGCCAGCAGCCGGACAGGGCTTAATGAAAAACTGTTTTTT
once	TRBD1	TRBV11-1	TRBJ1-2	CASSFRTGGYYGYTF	TGTGCCAGCAGCTTCAGGACAGGGGGCTACTATGGCTACACCTTC
once	TRBD2	TRBV7-2	TRBJ2-1	CASSFSGRSYNEQFF	TGTGCCAGCAGCTTTAGCGGGAGAAGCTACAATGAGCAGTTCTTC
NA	NA	TRBV5-4	TRBJ2-7	CASSYDTYEQYF	TGTGCCAGCAGCTATGACACCTACGAGCAGTACTTC
NA	NA	TRBV7-9	TRBJ2-3	CASNRVDTQYF	TGTGCCAGCAATCGAGTCGATACGCAGTATTTT
NA	NA	TRBV7-9	TRBJ1-5	CASSLVDSQPQHF	TGTGCCAGCAGCTTAGTTGATAGTCAGCCCCAGCATTTT
few	TRBD1	TRBV7-6	TRBJ1-5	CASSLWDRDRNQPQHF	TGTGCCAGCAGCCTCTGGGACAGGGATCGCAATCAGCCCCAGCATTTT
NA	TRBD1	TRBV7-9	TRBJ2-7	CASSLGQGDTISSYEQYF	TGTGCCAGCAGCTTAGGTCAGGGGGACACAATTAGCTCCTACGAGCAGTACTTC
few	NA	TRBV19	TRBJ1-1	CASKLDSLMNTEAFF	TGTGCCAGTAAACTGGACAGCCTCATGAACACTGAAGCTTTCTTT